Each of the 16 T cell receptor beta chains below was sequenced from the same sample in a study of blood T cell repertoires in COVID-19. Sequencing was performed with immunoSEQ multiplex PCR; in TCRdb, only in-frame clones are kept and a portion is missing. The sample yields 200,000 or so clones, about 87% seen once. The sequenced material came from PBMCs or T cells enriched from blood (not recorded which). Receptors originate from a woman aged 25 to 39 who had been exposed to COVID-19.

V and J are TRBV4-2 and TRBJ2-3, with 9 bases matching TRBD2. V lost 3 bases to trimming and J lost 4 bases; unmatched junction nucleotides: 8. Germline V gene sequence: CDR1 LGHNA, CDR2 YNFKEQ. The CDR3 runs to 16 residues. CDR3 DNA sequence: TGTGCCAGCAGCCAGGAGGGGGGACTAGCATCAGATACGCAGTATTTT. It specifies CASSQEGGLASDTQYF.

The V call is TRBV5-4, the J call TRBJ2-2, with a weak D call TRBD2 (6 bases). This CDR3 comprises 16 residues. The germline V gene encodes CDR1 SGHNT and CDR2 YYREEE (reference sequence). Trimming pared 2 bases from V and 5 bases from J, leaving 16 bases between. The CDR3 DNA sequence: TGTGCCAGCAGCTTTTCCGGGAGATTGAGGACCGGGGAGCTGTTTTTT. Translating gives CASSFSGRLRTGELFF.

V is TRBV19 and J is TRBJ1-3, with 8 bases fitting TRBD1. CDR3 size: 18 residues. CDR1 and CDR2 (germline): LNHDA, SQIVND (reference sequence). V lost 7 bases and J lost 0; bases outside the gene matches: 14. The CDR3 loop reads CASMKLWDRPFSGNTIYF. In DNA, the CDR3 is TGTGCCAGTATGAAGCTATGGGACAGGCCTTTCTCTGGAAACACCATATATTTT.

The J gene is TRBJ2-1, the V gene TRBV29-1; 12 bases line up with TRBD2. In germline, CDR1 is SQVTM, CDR2 ANQGSEA. The CDR3 sequence is 18 residues long. Germline trimming cut 4 bases from V and 2 bases from J; bases unmatched to any gene: 12. The CDR3 nucleotides are TGCAGCGTTGGAGGGGTGCTAGCGGGAGGGCTAACCTACAATGAGCAGTTCTTC. It translates to CSVGGVLAGGLTYNEQFF.

The genes are TRBV27 and TRBJ1-2, with 8 bases lining up with TRBD1. Germline-derived CDR1 and CDR2 are MNHEY and SMNVEV (reference sequence). V lost 4 bases, J lost 4 bases, and 14 bases stayed unmatched. The CDR3 loop spans 17 amino acids. This CDR3 reads CASSSPLRQGMTYGYTF. The CDR3 DNA sequence: TGTGCCAGCAGTTCCCCTCTTCGACAGGGGATGACCTATGGCTACACCTTC.

This sequence joins TRBV15 and TRBJ1-3; maybe TRBD1 (5 bases). Germline V gene data show CDR1 as LNHNV and CDR2 as YYDKDF (reference sequence). V was pared by 8 bases and J by 4 bases, with 15 bases between. CDR3 length equals 14 residues. The CDR3 protein is CATGKVQGGNTIYF. CDR3 bases: TGTGCCACCGGGAAGGTTCAGGGAGGAAACACCATATATTTT.

J is TRBJ2-7 and V is TRBV25-1; 11 bases are a match to TRBD2. The ends lost 4 bases at V and 5 bases at J; junction bases unmatched: 7. This CDR3 has 15 residues. Germline V gene lookup returns CDR1 MGHDK and CDR2 SYGVNS. This CDR3 is CASSGRTSGFHEQYF. DNA of the CDR3: TGTGCCAGCAGTGGGCGGACTAGCGGGTTCCACGAGCAGTACTTC.

This clone was counted once. This rearrangement joins TRBV12-3 or TRBV12-4 to TRBJ2-7; 8 bases agree with TRBD2. The CDR3 has 12 amino acids. Trimming cost V 6 bases and J 7 bases; bases outside gene matches: 5. The DNA of the CDR3 is TGTGCCAGCAGCATAGCGGGATGGGAGCAGTACTTC. Translated: CASSIAGWEQYF.

The rearrangement links TRBV19 to TRBJ1-5; no firm D call. Per the germline V gene, CDR1 is LNHDA and CDR2 is SQIVND (reference sequence). This CDR3 has 13 amino acids. V gave up 6 bases and J gave up 0 bases, with 6 bases separating them. The CDR3 DNA follows: TGTGCCAGTAGACAGTATAGCAATCAGCCCCAGCATTTT. It codes for CASRQYSNQPQHF. Together with reference TRBV19 and TRBJ1-5, the CDR3 gives the full variable domain: DGGITQSPKYLFRKEGQNVTLSCEQNLNHDAMYWYRQDPGQGLRLIYYSQIVNDFQKGDIAEGYSVSREKKESFPLTVTSAQKNPTAFYLCASRQYSNQPQHFGDGTRLSIL.

The chain carries TRBV11-2 and TRBJ1-2; 7 nucleotides line up with TRBD1. Germline values: CDR1 SGHAT, CDR2 FQNNGV. Trimming cost V 0 bases and J 3 bases; bases outside gene matches: 4. The CDR3 runs to 15 residues. The CDR3 protein is CASSLEGTAHYGYTF. The CDR3 nucleotides read TGTGCCAGCAGCTTAGAGGGGACAGCCCACTATGGCTACACCTTC.

A single count supports this clone. The chain combines TRBV9 with TRBJ1-1; D call uncertain. Germline CDR1 reads SGDLS; CDR2 reads YYNGEE. The CDR3 covers 14 residues. Trimming removed 0 bases at V and 1 base at J, with 7 bases between. The CDR3 DNA reads as TGTGCCAGCAGCGTAGGAGACTCGAACACTGAAGCTTTCTTT. Translation gives CASSVGDSNTEAFF.

The rearrangement links TRBV7-8 to TRBJ2-1, with a tentative D call TRBD1 (5 bases). V was trimmed by 6 bases and J by 6 bases, leaving 15 bases between them. The CDR3 loop spans 14 amino acids. Per the germline V gene, CDR1 is SGHVS and CDR2 is FQNEAQ. In DNA, the CDR3 is TGTGCCAGCAGTTCTGCCCCAGGGCGCAATGAGCAGTTCTTC. Translation gives CASSSAPGRNEQFF.

The V call is TRBV19, the J call TRBJ2-5; TRBD1 is a possible D gene (6 bases). Trimming stripped 5 bases from V and 5 bases from J, with 15 bases between. Germline lookup yields CDR1 LNHDA and CDR2 SQIVND (reference sequence). The CDR3 consists of 14 residues. DNA of the CDR3: TGTGCCAGTAGTGTACAGGGACCACAGGAGACCCAGTACTTC. This sequence encodes CASSVQGPQETQYF.

This chain links TRBV9 with TRBJ2-7, with 15 bases lining up with TRBD2. J lost 7 bases, V lost 4 bases, and 9 bases had no gene match. The CDR3 extends over 16 amino acids. Germline V gene sequence: CDR1 SGDLS, CDR2 YYNGEE. The DNA of the CDR3 is TGTGCCAGCAGCCCGTGGGGACTAGCGGGAGGAAATGAGCAGTACTTC. It encodes CASSPWGLAGGNEQYF.

This clone showed up just once. The V gene is TRBV5-1, the J gene TRBJ2-3; 10 bases are shared with TRBD2. The CDR3 sequence is 15 residues long. V lost 4 bases, J lost 1 base, and 3 bases stayed unmatched. Germline loops: CDR1 SGHRS, CDR2 YFSETQ. DNA for the CDR3: TGCGCCAGCAGCCACGGGACTAGCGGCACAGATACGCAGTATTTT. The encoded protein is CASSHGTSGTDTQYF. The full variable domain, rest sourced from reference TRBV5-1 and TRBJ2-3, is KAGVTQTPRYLIKTRGQQVTLSCSPISGHRSVSWYQQTPGQGLQFLFEYFSETQRNKGNFPGRFSGRQFSNSRSEMNVSTLELGDSALYLCASSHGTSGTDTQYFGPGTRLTVL.

This chain connects TRBV9 to TRBJ1-3; D unclear. The CDR3 loop spans 15 amino acids. Germline loops: CDR1 SGDLS, CDR2 YYNGEE. Trimming stripped 4 bases from V and 4 bases from J, with 15 bases between. The CDR3 region has the DNA TGTGCCAGCAGCTATTCGGGTACTCTCGGAAACACCATATATTTT. It codes for CASSYSGTLGNTIYF.